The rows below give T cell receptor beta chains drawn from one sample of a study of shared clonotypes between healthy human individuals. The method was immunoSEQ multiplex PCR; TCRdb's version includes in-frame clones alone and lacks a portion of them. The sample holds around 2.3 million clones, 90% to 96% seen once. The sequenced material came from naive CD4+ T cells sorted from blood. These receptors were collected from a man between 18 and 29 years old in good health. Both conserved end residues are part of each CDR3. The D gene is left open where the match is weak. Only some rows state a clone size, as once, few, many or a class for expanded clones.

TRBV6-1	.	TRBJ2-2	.	TGTGCCAGCAGGAGAGGGGGGAGCACCGGGGAGCTGTTTTTT	CASRRGGSTGELFF
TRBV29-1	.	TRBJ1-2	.	TGCAGCGTTGATACAGAATACGCTAACTATGGCTACACCTTC	CSVDTEYANYGYTF
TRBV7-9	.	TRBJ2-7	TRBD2	TGTGCCAGCAGCTTAGACGCTGGGACTAGCGGGAGGGCCCCCTACGAGCAGTACTTC	CASSLDAGTSGRAPYEQYF
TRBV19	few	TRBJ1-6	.	TGTGCCAGTAGTATAGATCCCACGGTTCCCCTCCACTTT	CASSIDPTVPLHF
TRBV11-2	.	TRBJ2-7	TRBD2	TGTGCCAGCAGCTTAGAAGGTGTGGGGAGGGGACTAATCGGCGAGCAGTACTTC	CASSLEGVGRGLIGEQYF
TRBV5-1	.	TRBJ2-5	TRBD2	TGCGCCAGCAGCCCCCGCCTCCAATTATCTAGCGGGGGAGGCCAAGAGACCCAGTACTTC	CASSPRLQLSSGGGQETQYF
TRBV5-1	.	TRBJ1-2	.	TGCGCCAGCAGCTCGGGATCCGGGGGCGGCTATGGCTACACCTTC	CASSSGSGGGYGYTF
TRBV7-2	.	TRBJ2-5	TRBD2	TGTGCCAGCAGCGAACTAGCGGGGGGGCCATCTCGGTACTTC	CASSELAGGPSRYF
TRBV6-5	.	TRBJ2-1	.	TGTGCCAGCAGCAAGGGGGTGCAATCCAATGAGCAGTTCTTC	CASSKGVQSNEQFF
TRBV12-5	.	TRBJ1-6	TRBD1	TGTGCTAGTGGCCCTCAGGGGGGTGGCAGTTCACCCCTCCACTTT	CASGPQGGGSSPLHF
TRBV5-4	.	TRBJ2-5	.	TGTGCCAGCAGCAACGACAGGTACCAAGAGACCCAGTACTTC	CASSNDRYQETQYF
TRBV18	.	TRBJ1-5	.	TGTGCCAGCTCACCGGTCTATAGCAATCAGCCCCAGCATTTT	CASSPVYSNQPQHF
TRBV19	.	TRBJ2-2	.	TGTGCCAGTAGTATGTCCGGGACTCCGAACACCGGGGAGCTGTTTTTT	CASSMSGTPNTGELFF
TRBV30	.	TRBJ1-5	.	TGTGCCTGGAGTGTACTGGGGCGTCAGCCCCAGCATTTT	CAWSVLGRQPQHF
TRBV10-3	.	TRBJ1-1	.	TGTGCCATCAGTGAGTCTTTCGGGCTGGAAGCTTTCTTT	CAISESFGLEAFF
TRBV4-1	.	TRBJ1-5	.	TGCGCCAGCAGCCTGTTGCTGGAGGGCGGGCAGCCCCAGCATTTT	CASSLLLEGGQPQHF
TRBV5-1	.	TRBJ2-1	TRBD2	TGCGCCAGCAGAGGACTAGAGGGCCACAATGAGCAGTTCTTC	CASRGLEGHNEQFF
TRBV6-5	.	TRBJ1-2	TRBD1	TGTGCCAGCAGGACCGGACAGGGTAACTATGGCTACACCTTC	CASRTGQGNYGYTF
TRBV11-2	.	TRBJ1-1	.	TGTGCCAGCAGCCCGGGTGTTAAGGGCAACACTGAAGCTTTCTTT	CASSPGVKGNTEAFF
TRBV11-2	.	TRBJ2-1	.	TGTGCCAGCAGACGGATAGGACGGAATGAGCAGTTCTTC	CASRRIGRNEQFF
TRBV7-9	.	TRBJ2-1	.	TGTGCCAGTACCGGAACAGGGGGTAGCGGGATCTACAATGAGCAGTTCTTC	CASTGTGGSGIYNEQFF
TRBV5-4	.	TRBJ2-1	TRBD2	TGTGCCAGCAGCTTACTAGCGGGAGATCCTGAGCAGTTCTTC	CASSLLAGDPEQFF
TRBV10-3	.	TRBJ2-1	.	TGTGCCATCAGTGACACTGGCTCCTACAATGAGCAGTTCTTC	CAISDTGSYNEQFF
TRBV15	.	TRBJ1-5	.	TGTGCCACCAGCAGAGGAGGCTTTGATCAGCCCCAGCATTTT	CATSRGGFDQPQHF
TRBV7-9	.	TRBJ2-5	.	TGTGCCAGCAGCTCCATAGAGACCCAGTACTTC	CASSSIETQYF
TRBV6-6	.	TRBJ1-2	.	TGTGCCAGCAGAAAAACAGAGCTTAACTATGGCTACACCTTC	CASRKTELNYGYTF
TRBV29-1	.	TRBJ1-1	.	TGCAGCGTTGTTGCCCTGGCAATCATGAACACTGAAGCTTTCTTT	CSVVALAIMNTEAFF
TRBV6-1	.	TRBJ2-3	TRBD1	TGTGCCAGCAGCCCGACAGGGATAACAGATACGCAGTATTTT	CASSPTGITDTQYF
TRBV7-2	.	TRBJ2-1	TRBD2	TGTGCCAGCAGCCCGACTAGCGGGACGGGCAATGAGCAGTTCTTC	CASSPTSGTGNEQFF
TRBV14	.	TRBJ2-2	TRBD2	TGTGCCAGCAGCCCACCAGCTAGCGGGAACACCGGGGAGCTGTTTTTT	CASSPPASGNTGELFF
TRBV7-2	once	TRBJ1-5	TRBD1	TGTGCCAGCAGCTTATCGGGGCAGGGGGGACAGCCCCAGCATTTT	CASSLSGQGGQPQHF
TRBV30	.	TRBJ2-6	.	TGTGCCTGGAGTGTACCCTCTGGGGCCAACGTCCTGACTTTC	CAWSVPSGANVLTF
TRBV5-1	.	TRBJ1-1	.	TGCGCCAGCAGCTTTGATACAGGGAGCATGAACACTGAAGCTTTCTTT	CASSFDTGSMNTEAFF
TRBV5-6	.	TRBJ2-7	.	TGTGCCAGCCAAACCCCGAAGGGAACATACGAGCAGTACTTC	CASQTPKGTYEQYF
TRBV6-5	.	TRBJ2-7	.	TGTGCCAGCAGGGCCGGACCACTAACCTACGAGCAGTACTTC	CASRAGPLTYEQYF
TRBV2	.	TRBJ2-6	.	TGTGCCAGCAGTTCCGAAACAGGTCAAGCTGGGGCCAACGTCCTGACTTTC	CASSSETGQAGANVLTF
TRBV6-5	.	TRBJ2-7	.	TGTGCCAGCAGTTACCCCAACCGGGAGCAGTACTTC	CASSYPNREQYF
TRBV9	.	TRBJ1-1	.	TGTGCCAGCAGCGTAGCCGGGACGGGCATGAACACTGAAGCTTTCTTT	CASSVAGTGMNTEAFF
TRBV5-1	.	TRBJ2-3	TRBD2	TGCGCCAGCAGCTTCAGAGGGACTAGCGGGATGATGGATACGCAGTATTTT	CASSFRGTSGMMDTQYF
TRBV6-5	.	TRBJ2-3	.	TGTGCCAGCAGTCGGGACGGCCAGAGCACAGATACGCAGTATTTT	CASSRDGQSTDTQYF
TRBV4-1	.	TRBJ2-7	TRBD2	TGCGCCAGCAGCCAAGGAAGCGGGAGGAACTACGAGCAGTACTTC	CASSQGSGRNYEQYF
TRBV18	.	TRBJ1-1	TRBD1	TGTGCCAGCTCACCCGGGGACAGGATCCCTGGGGGGACTGAAGCTTTCTTT	CASSPGDRIPGGTEAFF
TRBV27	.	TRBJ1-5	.	TGTGCCAGCAGTTATAGCAATAGCAATCAGCCCCAGCATTTT	CASSYSNSNQPQHF
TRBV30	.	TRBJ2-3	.	TGTGCCTGGAGCGAGAAAGATACGCAGTATTTT	CAWSEKDTQYF
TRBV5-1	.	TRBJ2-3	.	TGCGCCAGCAGCTTGGAAGGGAAGGGAACAGATACGCAGTATTTT	CASSLEGKGTDTQYF
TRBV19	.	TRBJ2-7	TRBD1	TGTGCCAGTAGTTCCGGACAGGGAAGCTCCTACGAGCAGTACTTC	CASSSGQGSSYEQYF
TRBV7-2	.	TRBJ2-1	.	TGTGCCAGCAGCCCGATGGACGGGAGCTCCTACAATGAGCAGTTCTTC	CASSPMDGSSYNEQFF
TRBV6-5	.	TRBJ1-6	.	TGTGCCAGCAGTTACGGGGCGACCCGGGATTCACCCCTCCACTTT	CASSYGATRDSPLHF
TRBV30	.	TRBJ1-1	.	TGTGCCTGGAGTCCAGGGGCAGGCACTGAAGCTTTCTTT	CAWSPGAGTEAFF
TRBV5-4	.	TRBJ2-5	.	TGTGCCAGCAGGGTCGCTACTAGGGAAGAGACCCAGTACTTC	CASRVATREETQYF